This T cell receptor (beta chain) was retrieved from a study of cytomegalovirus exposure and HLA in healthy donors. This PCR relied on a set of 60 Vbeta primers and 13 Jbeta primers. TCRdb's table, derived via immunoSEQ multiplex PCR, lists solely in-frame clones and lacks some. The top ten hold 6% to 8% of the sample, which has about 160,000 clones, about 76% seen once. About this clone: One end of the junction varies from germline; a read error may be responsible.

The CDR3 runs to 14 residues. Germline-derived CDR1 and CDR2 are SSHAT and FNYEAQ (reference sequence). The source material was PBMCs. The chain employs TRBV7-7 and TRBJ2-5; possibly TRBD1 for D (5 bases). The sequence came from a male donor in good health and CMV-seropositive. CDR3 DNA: TGTGCTAGCAGCACCCAGGGATGGGGCAAGACCCAGTACTTC. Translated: CASSTQGWGKTQYF.